The 8 T cell receptor beta chains listed next were all sequenced from one sample in a study of blood T cell repertoires in COVID-19. Measured with immunoSEQ multiplex PCR; TCRdb has only the in-frame clones, and not every one. The sample holds tens of thousands of clones, 85% to 90% seen once. The sample taken for sequencing was peripheral blood. These receptors all come from a woman older than 75 with active COVID-19.

In DNA, the CDR3 is TGTGCCAGCAGCCTCCAGGGAGGGGCTGAAGCTTTCTTT. Translated: CASSLQGGAEAFF. V and J are TRBV3-1 (or the pseudogene TRBV3-2) and TRBJ1-1; possibly TRBD1 for D (5 bases). Germline values: CDR1 LGHDT, CDR2 YNNKEL (reference sequence). V was clipped by 4 bases and J by 6 bases, with 12 bases between them. CDR3 length: 13 amino acids.

The chain links TRBV5-5 to TRBJ2-5; a possible D gene is TRBD2 (6 bases). CDR1 is SGHKS, CDR2 YYEKEE, per germline (reference sequence). Trimming left V 1 base short and J 5 bases short, with 12 bases between. CDR3 length: 14 amino acids. The CDR3 DNA is TGTGCCAGCAGCTTGACTAGCACGGTGGAGACCCAGTACTTC. It translates to CASSLTSTVETQYF.

This clone showed up just a few times. DNA for the CDR3: TGTGCCATCTCCAGACAGACCACCGGGGAGCTGTTTTTT. Its protein product is CAISRQTTGELFF. The gene calls are TRBV10-3 and TRBJ2-2; TRBD1 is a possible D gene (5 bases). The CDR3 runs to 13 residues. The V end was cut by 8 bases, the J end by 4 bases, with 11 bases between. Germline V gene lookup returns CDR1 ENHRY and CDR2 SYGVKD.

The chain links TRBV4-3 to TRBJ1-2; 7 bases align to TRBD1. The CDR3 extends over 14 amino acids. V lost 6 bases, J lost 7 bases, and 11 bases stayed unmatched. Germline lookup yields CDR1 LGHNA and CDR2 YSLEER. CDR3 DNA sequence: TGCGCCAGCAGTCTCGATGTAGGGGGCGGTGGCTACACCTTC. Translating gives CASSLDVGGGGYTF.

The rearrangement uses TRBV28 and TRBJ1-6, with D uncertain. The length of the CDR3 is 12 residues. Trimming cost V 6 bases and J 14 bases, with 14 bases left between them. Per the germline V gene, CDR1 is MDHEN and CDR2 is SYDVKM. The CDR3 nucleotides are TGTGCCAGCAGCCCGGAGAGCTTCACCCTCCACTTT. It specifies CASSPESFTLHF.

V gene TRBV10-3 combines with J gene TRBJ1-2; 7 nucleotides align to TRBD1. In germline, CDR1 is ENHRY, CDR2 SYGVKD. This CDR3 spans 14 amino acids. Unmatched junction bases numbered 10, after V lost 4 bases and J lost 8 bases. The CDR3 here is CAISGGQNYGGYTF. The CDR3, as DNA: TGTGCCATCAGTGGGGGACAGAACTATGGGGGCTACACCTTC.

V gene TRBV19 combines with J gene TRBJ1-5; 9 nucleotides agree with TRBD1. V lost 5 bases and J lost 9; bases outside the gene matches: 8. The CDR3 sequence is 14 residues long. The V gene's germline CDR1 is LNHDA and CDR2 SQIVND (reference sequence). CDR3 amino acids: CASSWGQGRGPQHF. The CDR3 region has the DNA TGTGCCAGTAGTTGGGGACAGGGCCGAGGGCCCCAGCATTTT.

The chain recombines TRBV7-9 with TRBJ2-3, with a possible D match to TRBD2 (5 bases). Germline V lookup: CDR1 SEHNR, CDR2 FQNEAQ (reference sequence). The CDR3 covers 15 residues. The ends were cut back, 6 bases at V and 4 bases at J, with 17 bases in the middle. The CDR3 spells CASRPWENYADTQYF. As DNA, the CDR3 is TGTGCCAGCAGGCCGTGGGAGAATTATGCAGATACGCAGTATTTT.